This TCR beta chain was recovered during a study of beta chain features in type 1 diabetes. Every isolated RNA sample was fully reverse transcribed, so sequencing captured expressed TCRB transcripts. The study sequenced naive, central memory and regulatory T cell samples to an average of about 3.8 million reads. Only in-frame clones appear in the TCRdb table, and some are missing; sequencing was by immunoSEQ multiplex PCR. The table records roughly 610,000 clones, less than 20% of them present only once. The study, taken as a whole, reports: In patients and controls equally, PCR might favor templates that are shorter. Insertions at VDJ junctions were less frequent in type 1 diabetes patients. These patients also deleted more nucleotides at the same junctions.

Germline CDR1 and CDR2: MDHEN and SYDVKM. V shed 6 bases and J shed 8 bases, with 7 bases lying between them. This CDR3 comprises 10 residues. About this clone itself: Its antigen is not known.

This sequence was found in a man aged 18 to 35 in good health. This chain uses TRBV28 with TRBJ1-2; D not resolved. Sequencing used naive CD4+ T cells from blood. The CDR3 nucleotides read TGTGCCAGCAGGCGGGTCGGCTACACCTTC. It translates to CASRRVGYTF.